The next 32 T cell receptor beta chains were all read from a single sample in a study of cytomegalovirus exposure and HLA in healthy donors (dated by TCRdb to 2017 to 2019). The library was produced with the immunoSEQ multiplex PCR assay. The multiplex PCR relied on a mix of 60 forward primers for TCR Vbeta segments and 13 reverse primers for TCR Jbeta segments. The immuneACCESS repertoire file appears here via TCRdb, limited to in-frame rearrangements. These files lack a portion of the clones; in checked studies, under half of the deficit traces to unresolved V genes, and the cause of the others is not known. This sample's table has entries for roughly 120,000 clones. Clones ranked in the top ten supply approximately 3.9% of the sample. Sequencing was carried out using PBMCs. The source of these receptors is a man aged 18 to 29 in good health and CMV-seronegative.

This sequence joins TRBV5-1 and TRBJ1-2, with TRBD1 identical over 7 bases. Unmatched junction bases numbered 14, after V lost 1 base and J lost 8 bases. This CDR3 contains 16 residues. The germline gives CDR1 SGHRS, CDR2 YFSETQ. The CDR3 protein is CASSLSVTGTGRGYTF. CDR3 DNA sequence: TGCGCCAGCAGCTTGTCGGTGACAGGGACGGGACGGGGCTACACCTTC. The complete variable domain, with remaining parts taken from reference TRBV5-1 and TRBJ1-2, reads KAGVTQTPRYLIKTRGQQVTLSCSPISGHRSVSWYQQTPGQGLQFLFEYFSETQRNKGNFPGRFSGRQFSNSRSEMNVSTLELGDSALYLCASSLSVTGTGRGYTFGSGTRLTVV.

This rearrangement joins TRBV2 to TRBJ2-3; 10 bases match TRBD2. Trimming removed 6 bases from V and 2 bases from J; junction bases left unmatched: 23. The CDR3 runs 21 residues. CDR1 and CDR2 from the germline V gene are SNHLY and FYNNEI. DNA for the CDR3: TGTGCCAGCAGAGCCCGGTTGGGCAGCGGGAGGGCCACAAAATCCACAGATACGCAGTATTTT. Translation gives CASRARLGSGRATKSTDTQYF.

The V gene is TRBV19, the J gene TRBJ2-7, with no clear D. CDR1 and CDR2 (germline): LNHDA, SQIVND (reference sequence). V dropped 0 bases and J dropped 0 bases, with 15 bases sitting between them. CDR3 size: 17 residues. CDR3 in DNA: TGTGCCAGTAGTATAGATCTTCGCAGGTCCAGCTCCTACGAGCAGTACTTC. It translates to CASSIDLRRSSSYEQYF.

The chain is built from TRBV27 and TRBJ2-3; D ambiguous. Germline values: CDR1 MNHEY, CDR2 SMNVEV (reference sequence). Between the trimmed V and J ends, which lost 5 bases and 2 bases, there was a span of 5 bases. CDR3 size: 12 residues. CDR3 protein: CASSPNTDTQYF. CDR3 bases: TGTGCCAGCAGTCCAAACACAGATACGCAGTATTTT.

This chain uses TRBV29-1 with TRBJ2-7; TRBD2 agrees at 10 bases. J gave up 3 bases and V 4 bases, and 3 bases lay outside the gene matches. The CDR3 has 13 amino acids. CDR1 SQVTM and CDR2 ANQGSEA come from the germline V gene. The CDR3 is CSVGSSGGYEQYF. The CDR3 DNA reads TGCAGCGTTGGATCTAGCGGGGGCTACGAGCAGTACTTC.

V and J are TRBV11-2 and TRBJ1-1; D gene unclear. The CDR3 loop spans 13 amino acids. V dropped 4 bases and J dropped 9 bases, with 15 bases sitting between them. From germline, CDR1 is SGHAT and CDR2 FQNNGV. Here the CDR3 reads CASSSLGGSKAFF. CDR3 DNA: TGTGCCAGCAGCTCCCTTGGCGGGTCGAAAGCTTTCTTT.

The chain recombines TRBV5-6 with TRBJ2-7, with D unresolved. The V end lost 3 bases, the J end lost 3 bases, and 10 bases lay between the germline ends. This CDR3 is 13 amino acids long. Germline V lookup: CDR1 SGHDT, CDR2 YYEEEE. The CDR3 bases are TGTGCCAGCAGCTCGAGGATACGCTACGAGCAGTACTTC. Protein sequence: CASSSRIRYEQYF.

J is TRBJ2-5 and V is TRBV19; TRBD1 matches 8 bases. The J call may be incorrect, as the DNA end agrees better with TRBJ2-7. This CDR3 comprises 14 residues. The germline V gene has CDR1 LNHDA and CDR2 SQIVND (reference sequence). The CDR3 DNA reads TGTGCCAGTAGTCTGACAGGGGCCGCCTACGAGCAGTACTTC. Its translation is CASSLTGAAYEQYF.

The V call is TRBV11-2, the J call TRBJ1-6; D is uncertain. Germline lookup yields CDR1 SGHAT and CDR2 FQNNGV. Trimming cost V 5 bases and J 10 bases, with 9 bases left between them. The CDR3 contains 12 residues. In DNA, the CDR3 is TGTGCCAGCAGCGTCCGAGGATCACCCCTCCACTTT. This translates into CASSVRGSPLHF.

V gene TRBV5-1 combines with J gene TRBJ2-1; 10 bases line up with TRBD2. The V segment lost 4 bases and the J segment 7 bases; nucleotides outside the gene matches: 11. The CDR3 length is 16 residues. Germline lookup yields CDR1 SGHRS and CDR2 YFSETQ. The CDR3 region has the DNA TGCGCCAGCAGCCTCAGCGGGAGGGCCTATCTAAATGAGCAGTTCTTC. Amino acid sequence: CASSLSGRAYLNEQFF.

The J gene is TRBJ1-5, the V gene TRBV6-1; D not certain. Germline assignment: CDR1 MNHNS and CDR2 SASEGT. The CDR3 consists of 13 residues. V lost 11 bases and J 0 bases, leaving 11 bases between the germline ends. The CDR3 protein is CASKGVSNQPQHF. CDR3 bases: TGTGCCTCCAAGGGAGTTAGCAATCAGCCCCAGCATTTT.

This chain links TRBV7-9 with TRBJ2-1, with TRBD2 matching over 7 bases. The ends lost 0 bases at V and 2 bases at J; junction bases unmatched: 1. The V gene's germline CDR1 is SEHNR and CDR2 FQNEAQ (reference sequence). The CDR3 runs to 15 residues. CDR3 nucleotides: TGTGCCAGCAGCTTAGCTGGGGGGGCCTACAATGAGCAGTTCTTC. Its translation is CASSLAGGAYNEQFF.

The chain employs TRBV9 and TRBJ2-6; possibly TRBD2 for D (6 bases). V was pared by 0 bases and J by 0 bases, with 13 bases between. The V gene's germline CDR1 is SGDLS and CDR2 YYNGEE. The CDR3 is made up of 18 amino acids. The CDR3 DNA follows: TGTGCCAGCAGCGTAGAGGGCGGGGCGCTCTCTGGGGCCAACGTCCTGACTTTC. It yields the protein CASSVEGGALSGANVLTF.

This rearrangement joins TRBV5-1 to TRBJ2-1; 8 positions agree with TRBD2. Germline V CDR1 and CDR2: SGHRS, YFSETQ. The CDR3 is 14 residues long. The ends lost 5 bases at V and 7 bases at J; junction bases unmatched: 8. CDR3 residues: CASSPTSGRNEQFF. CDR3 nucleotides: TGCGCCAGCAGTCCCACTAGCGGAAGGAATGAGCAGTTCTTC.

The chain couples TRBV6-1 to TRBJ2-2, with 10 bases aligning to TRBD2. Germline-derived CDR1 and CDR2 are MNHNS and SASEGT. The CDR3 is made up of 15 amino acids. Losses at the gene ends were 3 bases for V and 6 bases for J; bases not matched to a gene: 4. CDR3 amino acids: CASSDPGLAAGELFF. The DNA for the CDR3 is TGTGCCAGCAGTGACCCTGGACTAGCGGCCGGGGAGCTGTTTTTT.

Here the CDR3 reads CASSLSSWDRGVGLHTDTQYF. The CDR3 DNA reads TGTGCCAGCAGTTTATCATCGTGGGACAGGGGAGTGGGGCTCCACACAGATACGCAGTATTTT. This sequence joins TRBV27 and TRBJ2-3; 10 bases are shared with TRBD1. There are 21 residues in the CDR3. V shed 0 bases, J shed 2 bases, and the junction held 17 bases outside the gene matches. Germline CDR1 and CDR2: MNHEY and SMNVEV (reference sequence).

This rearrangement joins TRBV9 to TRBJ2-7; 11 nucleotides align to TRBD1. CDR3 length: 13 residues. The V gene end was trimmed by 5 bases and the J gene end by 6 bases; junction bases not matched to a gene: 4. In germline, CDR1 is SGDLS, CDR2 YYNGEE. The CDR3 region has the DNA TGTGCCAGCAGTGGACAGGGGGCTGGCGAGCAGTACTTC. Translated: CASSGQGAGEQYF. The complete variable domain, with remaining parts taken from reference TRBV9 and TRBJ2-7, reads DSGVTQTPKHLITATGQRVTLRCSPRSGDLSVYWYQQSLDQGLQFLIQYYNGEERAKGNILERFSAQQFPDLHSELNLSSLELGDSALYFCASSGQGAGEQYFGPGTRLTVT.

The chain has TRBV7-9 and TRBJ1-1; no clear D. The germline V gene encodes CDR1 SEHNR and CDR2 FQNEAQ (reference sequence). V shed 5 bases and J shed 3 bases, with 7 bases lying between them. The CDR3 contains 12 residues. The CDR3 DNA is TGTGCCAGCAGCCCCCTCGACACTGAAGCTTTCTTT. It is translated as CASSPLDTEAFF.

The chain recombines TRBV12-5 with TRBJ2-5, with TRBD2 as a possible D gene (6 bases). Trimming cost V 6 bases and J 2 bases, with 10 bases left between them. The germline V gene has CDR1 LGHNT and CDR2 FRNRAP. The CDR3 extends over 13 amino acids. The CDR3 DNA reads TGTGCTAGTGGCCGGGACTGGCAAGAGACCCAGTACTTC. This encodes CASGRDWQETQYF.

This chain joins TRBV5-1 and TRBJ2-3; TRBD2 aligns across 11 bases. The CDR3 sequence is 16 residues long. CDR1 and CDR2 from the germline V gene are SGHRS and YFSETQ. V dropped 4 bases and J dropped 5; count of bases not matched to a gene: 9. CDR3 amino acids: CASSRELAGGGDTQYF. Written as DNA, the CDR3 is TGCGCCAGCAGCCGGGAGCTAGCGGGGGGTGGAGATACGCAGTATTTT.

The V and J genes are TRBV19 and TRBJ1-1; D remains ambiguous. This CDR3 has 11 residues. V was pared by 3 bases and J by 7 bases, with 6 bases between. Germline values: CDR1 LNHDA, CDR2 SQIVND (reference sequence). CDR3 residues: CASSMEIEAFF. Written as DNA, the CDR3 is TGTGCCAGTAGTATGGAGATTGAAGCTTTCTTT.

A note on this clone: The same CDR3 can be traced to other DNA sequences in this sample. The chain joins TRBV27 to TRBJ2-2, with unresolved D. The CDR3 contains 13 residues. Looked up from germline, CDR1 is MNHEY and CDR2 is SMNVEV (reference sequence). Trimming removed 6 bases from V and 1 base from J, with 6 bases in between. Here the CDR3 DNA reads TGTGCCAGCAGCCCCCGGAACACCGGGGAGCTGTTTTTT. The encoded protein is CASSPRNTGELFF.

The chain recombines TRBV2 with TRBJ2-5; 7 bases map to TRBD1. Gene TRBJ2-7 matches the end of the DNA better, so the J call may be wrong. Germline loops: CDR1 SNHLY, CDR2 FYNNEI. The CDR3 is 13 residues long. The CDR3 bases are TGTGCCAGCAGTTGGGACAGCAGCTACGAGCAGTACTTC. Its protein product is CASSWDSSYEQYF.

The rearrangement uses TRBV6-5 and TRBJ2-1, with D maybe TRBD2 (7 bases). This CDR3 has 16 residues. V lost 2 bases to trimming and J lost 3 bases, with 14 bases between them. Germline values: CDR1 MNHEY, CDR2 SVGAGI. The DNA of the CDR3 is TGTGCCAGCAGTTACAGGGGGGGAAGGTACTACAATGAGCAGTTCTTC. Translating it yields CASSYRGGRYYNEQFF.

The gene calls are TRBV28 and TRBJ2-6, with unresolved D. Germline CDR1 reads MDHEN; CDR2 reads SYDVKM. The CDR3 extends over 12 amino acids. V gave up 8 bases and J gave up 0 bases, with 2 bases separating them. The CDR3 sequence is CASRSGANVLTF. CDR3 sequence (DNA): TGTGCCAGCCGCTCTGGGGCCAACGTCCTGACTTTC.

The chain links TRBV30 to TRBJ2-6, with D hard to call. CDR1 and CDR2 (germline): GTSNPN, SVGIG (reference sequence). Trimming stripped 0 bases from V and 0 bases from J, with 9 bases between. The CDR3 is 16 amino acids. The CDR3 loop is CAWSVLGSSGANVLTF. The CDR3 DNA reads TGTGCCTGGAGTGTACTGGGCAGCTCTGGGGCCAACGTCCTGACTTTC.

This sequence joins TRBV6-5 and TRBJ1-2; possible D gene TRBD1, 6 bases. V shed 5 bases and J shed 0 bases, with 10 bases lying between them. This CDR3 region has 14 residues. Germline CDR1 is MNHEY and CDR2 is SVGAGI. This CDR3 reads CASSKTGANYGYTF. Here the CDR3 DNA reads TGTGCCAGCAGTAAGACAGGAGCTAACTATGGCTACACCTTC.

J is TRBJ2-1 and V is TRBV5-1; D might be TRBD2 (5 bases). This CDR3 contains 15 residues. Germline V gives CDR1 SGHRS, CDR2 YFSETQ. Trimming took off 5 bases at V and 5 bases at J, with 17 bases between the two ends. The CDR3 DNA follows: TGCGCCAGCAGAACTAGAGAACCCCTAAACAATGAGCAGTTCTTC. It encodes CASRTREPLNNEQFF.

The rearrangement uses TRBV7-3 and TRBJ1-1, with D perhaps matching TRBD1 (5 bases). Germline loops: CDR1 SGHTA, CDR2 FQGTGA. This CDR3 has 15 amino acids. The V gene lost 0 bases and the J gene lost 6 bases, with 14 bases spanning the gap. The CDR3 nucleotides read TGTGCCAGCAGCTTAACGTTCGGGGGAGGTGCTGAAGCTTTCTTT. Its protein product is CASSLTFGGGAEAFF.

CDR3 loop: CASRMGQGGPYEQYF. The CDR3 nucleotides read TGTGCCAGCAGGATGGGACAGGGGGGCCCCTACGAGCAGTACTTC. The chain employs TRBV6-1 and TRBJ2-7; TRBD1 agrees at 11 bases. V was pared by 6 bases and J by 2 bases, with 6 bases of the junction left unmatched. This CDR3 is 15 amino acids long. Germline V CDR1 and CDR2: MNHNS, SASEGT.

V gene TRBV5-1 combines with J gene TRBJ2-5, with a possible D match to TRBD1 (5 bases). The CDR3 has 15 residues. Looked up from germline, CDR1 is SGHRS and CDR2 is YFSETQ. Deletions cut 0 bases from V and 4 bases from J, with 13 bases between. CDR3 in amino acids: CASSLEGNLGETQYF. The CDR3 DNA reads TGCGCCAGCAGCTTGGAGGGGAACCTAGGAGAGACCCAGTACTTC.

The CDR3 coding sequence is TGTGCCTGGACACCGGGACAGCTTAATGAAAAACTGTTTTTT. This codes for CAWTPGQLNEKLFF. This rearrangement joins TRBV30 to TRBJ1-4; 7 bases are shared with TRBD1. V lost 4 bases and J lost 4; bases outside the gene matches: 6. This CDR3 region has 14 residues. CDR1 and CDR2 from the germline V gene are GTSNPN and SVGIG (reference sequence). The full variable domain, rest sourced from reference TRBV30 and TRBJ1-4, is SQTIHQWPATLVQPVGSPLSLECTVEGTSNPNLYWYRQAAGRGLQLLFYSVGIGQISSEVPQNLSASRPQDRQFILSSKKLLLSDSGFYLCAWTPGQLNEKLFFGSGTQLSVL.